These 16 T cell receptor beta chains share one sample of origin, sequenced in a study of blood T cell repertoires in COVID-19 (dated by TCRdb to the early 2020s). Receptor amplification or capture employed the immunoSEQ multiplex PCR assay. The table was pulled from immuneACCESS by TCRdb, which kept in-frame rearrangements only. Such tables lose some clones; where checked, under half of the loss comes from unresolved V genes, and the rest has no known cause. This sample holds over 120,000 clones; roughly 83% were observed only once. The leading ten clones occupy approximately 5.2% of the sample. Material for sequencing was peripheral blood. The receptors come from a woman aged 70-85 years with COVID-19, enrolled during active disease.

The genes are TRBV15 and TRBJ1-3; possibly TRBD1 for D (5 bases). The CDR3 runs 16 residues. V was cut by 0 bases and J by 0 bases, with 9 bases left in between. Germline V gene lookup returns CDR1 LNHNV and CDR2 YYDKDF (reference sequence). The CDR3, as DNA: TGTGCCACCAGCAGAGATGGGGCCGACTCTGGAAACACCATATATTTT. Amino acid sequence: CATSRDGADSGNTIYF.

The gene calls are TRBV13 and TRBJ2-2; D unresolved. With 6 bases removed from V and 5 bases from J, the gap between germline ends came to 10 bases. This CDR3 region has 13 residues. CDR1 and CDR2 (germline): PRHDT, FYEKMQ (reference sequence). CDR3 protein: CASRATRTGELFF. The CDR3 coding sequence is TGTGCCAGCAGGGCGACTCGTACCGGGGAGCTGTTTTTT.

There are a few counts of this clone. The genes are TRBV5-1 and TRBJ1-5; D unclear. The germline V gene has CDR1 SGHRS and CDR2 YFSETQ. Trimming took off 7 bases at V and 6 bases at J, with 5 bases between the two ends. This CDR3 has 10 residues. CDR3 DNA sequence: TGCGCCAGCCCCGGTCAGCCCCAGCATTTT. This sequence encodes CASPGQPQHF.

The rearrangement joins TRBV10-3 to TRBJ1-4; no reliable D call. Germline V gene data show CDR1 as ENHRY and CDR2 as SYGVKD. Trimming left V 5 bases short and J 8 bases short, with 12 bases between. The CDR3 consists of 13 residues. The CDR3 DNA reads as TGTGCCATCAGTTCTAACGGCGGGGAAAAACTGTTTTTT. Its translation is CAISSNGGEKLFF.

CDR3 protein: CASSISGTGIYEQYF. CDR3 coding DNA: TGTGCCAGCAGCATCTCCGGGACAGGTATCTACGAGCAGTACTTC. The chain combines TRBV5-5 with TRBJ2-7, with 8 bases fitting TRBD1. This CDR3 spans 15 amino acids. Germline CDR1 and CDR2: SGHKS and YYEKEE (reference sequence). The junction had 9 bases not matched to a gene; V was cut back by 4 bases and J by 3 bases.

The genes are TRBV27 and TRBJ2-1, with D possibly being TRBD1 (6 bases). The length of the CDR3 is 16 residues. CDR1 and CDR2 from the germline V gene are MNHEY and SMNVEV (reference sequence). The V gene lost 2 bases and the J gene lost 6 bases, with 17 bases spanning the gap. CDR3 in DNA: TGTGCCAGCAGTTTAAGATTCCCCTCGACAGGCAATGAGCAGTTCTTC. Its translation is CASSLRFPSTGNEQFF.

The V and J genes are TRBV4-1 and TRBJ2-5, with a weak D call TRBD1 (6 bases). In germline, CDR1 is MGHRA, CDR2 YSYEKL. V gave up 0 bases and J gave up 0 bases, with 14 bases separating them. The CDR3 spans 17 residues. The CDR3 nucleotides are TGCGCCAGCAGCCAAGATTTCCGGGACACGTACCAAGAGACCCAGTACTTC. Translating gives CASSQDFRDTYQETQYF.

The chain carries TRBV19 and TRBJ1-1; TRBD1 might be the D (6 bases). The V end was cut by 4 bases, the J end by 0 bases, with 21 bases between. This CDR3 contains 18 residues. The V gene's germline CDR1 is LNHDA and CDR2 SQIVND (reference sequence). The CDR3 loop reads CASSNPQGSRAMNTEAFF. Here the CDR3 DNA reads TGTGCCAGTAGTAACCCCCAGGGGTCCCGGGCCATGAACACTGAAGCTTTCTTT.

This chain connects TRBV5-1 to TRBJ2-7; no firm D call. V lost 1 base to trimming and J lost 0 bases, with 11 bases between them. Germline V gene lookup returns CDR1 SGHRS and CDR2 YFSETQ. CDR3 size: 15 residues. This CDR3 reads CASSLIQTSSYEQYF. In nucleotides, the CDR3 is TGCGCCAGCAGCTTGATACAGACGAGCTCCTACGAGCAGTACTTC.

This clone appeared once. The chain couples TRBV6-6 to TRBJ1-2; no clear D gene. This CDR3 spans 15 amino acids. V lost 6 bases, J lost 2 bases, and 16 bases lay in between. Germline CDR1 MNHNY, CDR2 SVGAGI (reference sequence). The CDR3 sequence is CASRDLGVSNYGYTF. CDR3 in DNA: TGTGCCAGCAGGGACCTCGGGGTCTCAAACTATGGCTACACCTTC.

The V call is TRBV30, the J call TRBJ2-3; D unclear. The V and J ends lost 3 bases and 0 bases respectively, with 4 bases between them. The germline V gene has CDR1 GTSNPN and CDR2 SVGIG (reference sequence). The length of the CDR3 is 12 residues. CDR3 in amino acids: CAWSVSTDTQYF. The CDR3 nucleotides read TGTGCCTGGAGCGTGAGCACAGATACGCAGTATTTT. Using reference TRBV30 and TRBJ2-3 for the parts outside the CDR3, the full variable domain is SQTIHQWPATLVQPVGSPLSLECTVEGTSNPNLYWYRQAAGRGLQLLFYSVGIGQISSEVPQNLSASRPQDRQFILSSKKLLLSDSGFYLCAWSVSTDTQYFGPGTRLTVL.

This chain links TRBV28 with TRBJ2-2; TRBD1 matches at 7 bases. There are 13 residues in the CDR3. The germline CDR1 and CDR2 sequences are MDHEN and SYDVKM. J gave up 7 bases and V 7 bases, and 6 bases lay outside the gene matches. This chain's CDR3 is CASTLAGGGELFF. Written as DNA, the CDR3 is TGTGCCAGCACCCTTGCAGGGGGCGGGGAGCTGTTTTTT.

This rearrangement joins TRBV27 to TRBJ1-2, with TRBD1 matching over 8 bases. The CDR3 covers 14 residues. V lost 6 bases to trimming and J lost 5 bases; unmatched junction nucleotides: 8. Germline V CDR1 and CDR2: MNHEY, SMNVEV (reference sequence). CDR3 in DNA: TGTGCCAGCAGAACCGGGACAGGACTATATGGCTACACCTTC. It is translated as CASRTGTGLYGYTF.

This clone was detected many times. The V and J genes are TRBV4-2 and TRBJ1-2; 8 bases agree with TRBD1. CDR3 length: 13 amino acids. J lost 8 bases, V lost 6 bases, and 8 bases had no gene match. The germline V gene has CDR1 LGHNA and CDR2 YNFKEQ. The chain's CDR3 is CASSQTGEWGYTF. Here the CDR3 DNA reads TGTGCCAGCAGTCAGACAGGGGAGTGGGGCTACACCTTC.

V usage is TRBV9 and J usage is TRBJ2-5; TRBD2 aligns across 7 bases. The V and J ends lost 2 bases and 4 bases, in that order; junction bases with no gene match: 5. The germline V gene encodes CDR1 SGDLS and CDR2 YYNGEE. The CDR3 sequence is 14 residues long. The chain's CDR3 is CASSVSLAGETQYF. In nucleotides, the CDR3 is TGTGCCAGCAGCGTTTCATTAGCGGGAGAGACCCAGTACTTC.

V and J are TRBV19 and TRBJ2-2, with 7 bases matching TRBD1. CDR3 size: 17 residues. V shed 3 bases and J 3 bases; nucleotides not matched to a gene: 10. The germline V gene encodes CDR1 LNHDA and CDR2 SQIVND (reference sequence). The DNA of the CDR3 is TGTGCCAGTAGTATCACAGGCAGGACAGGACACACCGGGGAGCTGTTTTTT. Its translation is CASSITGRTGHTGELFF.